This T cell receptor (beta chain) was obtained from a study of blood T cell repertoires in COVID-19. Study summary: Whether acute or convalescent, the COVID-19 samples came from the United States, Italy and Spain. The analysed material was cDNA or gDNA that came from T cells, B-cell-depleted T cells, or PBMCs.

The CDR3 consists of 10 residues. V lost 8 bases to trimming and J lost 9 bases, with 9 bases between them. Germline values: CDR1 KGHSH, CDR2 LQKENI. Cohort assignment relied on participant-reported clinical history. The authors' processing: Scientists estimated how many nucleated cells there were by amplifying reference gene primers. The repertoire was sequenced with immunoSEQ multiplex PCR; TCRdb's copy has only in-frame clones and lacks some. Clone size and the V and J calls come from that table; the DNA yielded D and trimming. Of 110,000 to 150,000 clones in the sample, around 80% were seen once. The receptor's source is a woman between 45 and 60 years old who had recovered from COVID-19. The sample comprised PBMCs or T cells enriched from blood (not recorded which). The chain carries TRBV18 and TRBJ2-3; a weak D match, TRBD1 (5 bases). The CDR3 spells CASARGTQYF. The CDR3 nucleotides are TGTGCCAGCGCTAGGGGCACGCAGTATTTT.